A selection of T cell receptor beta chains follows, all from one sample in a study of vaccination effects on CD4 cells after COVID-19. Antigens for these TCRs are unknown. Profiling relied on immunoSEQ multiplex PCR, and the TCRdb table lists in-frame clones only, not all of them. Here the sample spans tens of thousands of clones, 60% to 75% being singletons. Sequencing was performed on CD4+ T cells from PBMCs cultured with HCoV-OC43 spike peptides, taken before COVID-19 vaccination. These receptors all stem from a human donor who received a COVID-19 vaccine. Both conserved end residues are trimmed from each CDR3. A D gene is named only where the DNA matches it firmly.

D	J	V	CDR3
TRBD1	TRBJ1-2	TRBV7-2	ASRSLPGQGVGYGYT
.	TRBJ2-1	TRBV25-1	ASSPRGYNEQF
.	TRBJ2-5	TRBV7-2	ASSLSAYPQETQY
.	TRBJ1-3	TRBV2	ASSESGGIAGNTIY
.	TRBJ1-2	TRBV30	AWSVAKGYT
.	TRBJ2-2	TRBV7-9	ASSRYGELF
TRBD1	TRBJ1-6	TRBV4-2	ASSQERTGHNSPLH
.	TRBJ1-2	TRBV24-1	ATSDLKGKKCGYT
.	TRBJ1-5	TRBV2	ASTNGAGYQPQH
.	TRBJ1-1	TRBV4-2	ASSQDWEGLVEAF
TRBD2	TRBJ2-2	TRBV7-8	ASSLASISGRAGELF
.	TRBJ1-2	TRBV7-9	ASSLGEWDYGYT
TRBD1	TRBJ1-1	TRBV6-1	ASSVQGGGMNTEAF
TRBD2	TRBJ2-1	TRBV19	ASSIWLAGGTYNEQF
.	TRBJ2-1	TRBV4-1	ASSQEEGGAYNEQF
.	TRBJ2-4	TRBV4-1	ASSQAGRGVAKNIQY
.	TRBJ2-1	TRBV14	ASSQTLAYNEQF
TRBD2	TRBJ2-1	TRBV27	ASRFTSGRTEQF
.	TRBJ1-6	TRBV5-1	ASSLDGSSNSPLH
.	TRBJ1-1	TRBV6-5	ASSRSGTANTEAF
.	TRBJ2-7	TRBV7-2	ASSFPLGVNEQY
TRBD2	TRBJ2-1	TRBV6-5	ASSYESSGLNEQF
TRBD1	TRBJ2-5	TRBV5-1	ASSQGQDETQY
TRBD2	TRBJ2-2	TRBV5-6	ASSLDGGATGELF
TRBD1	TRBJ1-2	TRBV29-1	STLDRGSNYGYT
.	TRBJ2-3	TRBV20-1	SASKVADTQY
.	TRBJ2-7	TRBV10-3	AIKEQQPTYEQY
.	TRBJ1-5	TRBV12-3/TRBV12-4	ASTGTPAQPQH
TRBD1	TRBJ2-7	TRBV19	ASMGQLYEQY
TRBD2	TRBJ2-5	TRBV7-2	ASILLIAGAETQY
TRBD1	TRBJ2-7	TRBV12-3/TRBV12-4	ASLDRDSYEQY
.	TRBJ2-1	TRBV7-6	ASSLNFYNEQF
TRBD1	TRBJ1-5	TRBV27	ASSIFDRGDNQPQH
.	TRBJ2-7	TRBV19	ASSKYYRDASYEQY
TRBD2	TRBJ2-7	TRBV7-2	ASSLRLAGPYEQY
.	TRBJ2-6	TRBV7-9	ASSYESSGANVLT
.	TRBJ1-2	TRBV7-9	ASSRSGAGYT
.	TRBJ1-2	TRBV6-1	ASSEAGAPRGYGYT
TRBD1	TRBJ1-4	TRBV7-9	ASSRTQGVEEKLF
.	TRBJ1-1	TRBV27	ASSLLGVTEAF
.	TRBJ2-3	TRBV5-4	ASSYTGTDTQY
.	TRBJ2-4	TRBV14	ASGSGGNIQY